This entry is about one T cell receptor beta chain. Germline V gene data show CDR1 as SGDLS and CDR2 as YYNGEE. The length of the CDR3 is 14 residues. The junction had 5 bases not matched to a gene; V was cut back by 3 bases and J by 6 bases. This entry comes from a study of siplizumab effects on memory and regulatory T cells. TCRdb keeps only in-frame clones here, not all; method: immunoSEQ multiplex PCR. The repertoire holds about 48,000 clones, with roughly 90% as singletons. This TCR was recovered from a human donor in good health. The genes are TRBV9 and TRBJ2-1; TRBD2 aligns across 8 bases. Input material: naive CD8+ T cells sorted from blood. The CDR3 nucleotides are TGTGCCAGCAGCGGGGGACTAGAGTTCAATGAGCAGTTCTTC. Its protein product is CASSGGLEFNEQFF.